Following are 26 T cell receptor beta chains from one sample sequenced in a study of blood T cell repertoires in COVID-19. Clones were read by immunoSEQ multiplex PCR, and TCRdb kept only the in-frame ones, dropping some. The repertoire consists of more than 100,000 clones, with roughly 84% occurring once and the leading ten covering roughly 3.5%. The sample consisted of PBMCs or T cells enriched from blood (not recorded which). These receptors originate from a woman younger than 45 who had recovered from COVID-19.

J is TRBJ2-3 and V is TRBV4-2; TRBD2 matches 9 bases. This CDR3 is built from 16 residues. J was trimmed by 1 base and V by 3 bases; bases with no gene match: 5. CDR1 and CDR2 from the germline V gene are LGHNA and YNFKEQ. DNA for the CDR3: TGTGCCAGCAGCCATCCTAGACTAGCGGGCACAGATACGCAGTATTTT. This translates into CASSHPRLAGTDTQYF.

V and J are TRBV4-3 and TRBJ1-2; the match to TRBD1 covers 10 bases. J lost 8 bases, V lost 0 bases, and 12 bases had no gene match. Germline CDR1 is LGHNA and CDR2 is YSLEER. The CDR3 runs to 17 residues. The CDR3 nucleotides read TGCGCCAGCAGCCAAGATTTCTGGGGACAGGGGCTTTGGGGCTACACCTTC. Translated, it gives CASSQDFWGQGLWGYTF.

The rearrangement links TRBV18 to TRBJ2-3; D gene unclear. The length of the CDR3 is 15 residues. Germline V lookup: CDR1 KGHSH, CDR2 LQKENI. V was shortened by 4 bases and J by 0 bases, with 11 bases between the two germline ends. The CDR3 nucleotides read TGTGCCAGCTCACTAACAGAGTTCAGCACAGATACGCAGTATTTT. This encodes CASSLTEFSTDTQYF.

The table lists this clone with a few counts. The CDR3 is CASSQHRGRGNTEAFF. In nucleotides, the CDR3 is TGCGCCAGCAGCCAGCACAGGGGGAGAGGGAACACTGAAGCTTTCTTT. This chain uses TRBV4-1 with TRBJ1-1, with 8 bases aligning to TRBD1. V shed 3 bases, J shed 1 base, and the junction held 7 bases outside the gene matches. Looked up from germline, CDR1 is MGHRA and CDR2 is YSYEKL. The CDR3 length is 16 residues.

This chain uses TRBV4-2 with TRBJ1-2; 7 bases line up with TRBD1. The CDR3 runs to 14 residues. V was pared by 0 bases and J by 3 bases, with 1 base of the junction left unmatched. CDR1 is LGHNA and CDR2 is YNFKEQ in the germline V gene. The CDR3 sequence is CASSQDGQDYGYTF. The CDR3 DNA follows: TGTGCCAGCAGCCAAGACGGACAGGACTATGGCTACACCTTC.

The rearrangement joins TRBV14 to TRBJ2-1; 10 positions agree with TRBD2. The CDR3 totals 19 residues. V lost 3 bases and J lost 1; bases outside the gene matches: 12. CDR1 is SGHDN, CDR2 FVKESK, per germline. The CDR3 DNA sequence: TGTGCCAGCAGCCAGATCCGTAGGGCTAGCGGGAGTTCCTACAATGAGCAGTTCTTC. Protein: CASSQIRRASGSSYNEQFF.

The V gene is TRBV7-6, the J gene TRBJ2-1; D may be TRBD2 (5 bases). Trimming took 5 bases from V and 5 from J, leaving 13 bases between them. Per germline, CDR1 SGHVS and CDR2 FNYEAQ. The CDR3 length is 14 residues. CDR3 sequence reads: CASSATRTHNEQFF. CDR3 nucleotide sequence: TGTGCCAGCAGCGCAACTAGAACTCACAATGAGCAGTTCTTC. Full variable domain (missing parts from reference TRBV7-6 and TRBJ2-1): GAGVSQSPRYKVTKRGQDVALRCDPISGHVSLYWYRQALGQGPEFLTYFNYEAQQDKSGLPNDRFSAERPEGSISTLTIQRTEQRDSAMYRCASSATRTHNEQFFGPGTRLTVL.

This chain connects TRBV7-6 to TRBJ1-6; D gene ambiguous. The CDR3 covers 15 residues. V lost 4 bases and J 8 bases, leaving 15 bases between the germline ends. CDR1 and CDR2 from the germline V gene are SGHVS and FNYEAQ. The CDR3 DNA sequence: TGTGCCAGCAGCTCAGCGTCGGGATCTTATTCACCCCTCCACTTT. This codes for CASSSASGSYSPLHF.

The chain combines TRBV5-4 with TRBJ1-1, with D unresolved. The germline V gene encodes CDR1 SGHNT and CDR2 YYREEE (reference sequence). There are 13 residues in the CDR3. V was cut by 4 bases and J by 2 bases, with 9 bases left in between. The CDR3 DNA follows: TGTGCCAGCAGCACTGAGCCAAACACTGAAGCTTTCTTT. Protein: CASSTEPNTEAFF.

This clone was recorded a few times. The chain links TRBV4-2 to TRBJ1-5, with D possibly TRBD1 on 5 matching bases. The V and J ends lost 0 bases and 3 bases respectively, with 12 bases between them. Germline V gene lookup returns CDR1 LGHNA and CDR2 YNFKEQ. This CDR3 spans 16 amino acids. CDR3 sequence: CASSQEFGGYNQPQHF. The CDR3 nucleotides read TGTGCCAGCAGCCAAGAGTTTGGGGGGTACAATCAGCCCCAGCATTTT.

The J gene is TRBJ2-7, the V gene TRBV4-3; 14 bases match TRBD2. The CDR3 has 15 amino acids. V gave up 1 base and J gave up 10 bases; unmatched junction bases: 6. The germline V gene encodes CDR1 LGHNA and CDR2 YSLEER. The CDR3 coding sequence is TGCGCCAGCAGCCAAGTACTCGGGACTAGCGGGAGTCAGTACTTC. Amino acids: CASSQVLGTSGSQYF.

The chain combines TRBV27 with TRBJ1-6; 8 nucleotides line up with TRBD1. The CDR3 contains 15 residues. V was pared by 5 bases and J by 10 bases, with 10 bases of the junction left unmatched. Germline values: CDR1 MNHEY, CDR2 SMNVEV (reference sequence). The CDR3: CASSARQGFGSPLHF. The CDR3 DNA is TGTGCCAGCAGTGCCAGACAGGGGTTCGGATCACCCCTCCACTTT.

The genes are TRBV3-1 (or the pseudogene TRBV3-2) and TRBJ2-1, with D possibly TRBD2 on 6 matching bases. Germline V gene sequence: CDR1 LGHDT, CDR2 YNNKEL (reference sequence). V was shortened by 4 bases and J by 7 bases, with 11 bases between the two germline ends. The CDR3 has 13 amino acids. Here the CDR3 reads CASSRGLGNEQFF. DNA of the CDR3: TGTGCCAGCAGCCGGGGACTCGGAAATGAGCAGTTCTTC.

V is TRBV28 and J is TRBJ1-5; TRBD1 matches at 8 bases. With 8 bases clipped from V and 4 bases from J, the junction kept 10 bases outside the gene matches. Germline CDR1 reads MDHEN; CDR2 reads SYDVKM. The CDR3 loop spans 15 amino acids. CDR3 sequence reads: CASRSRGQGNQPQHF. In nucleotides, the CDR3 is TGTGCCAGCCGAAGCAGGGGGCAAGGAAATCAGCCCCAGCATTTT.

V is TRBV7-3 and J is TRBJ1-2; perhaps TRBD1 as D (6 bases). This CDR3 region has 13 residues. Germline V CDR1 and CDR2: SGHTA, FQGTGA. Trimming removed 2 bases from V and 7 bases from J, with 11 bases in between. CDR3 loop: CASSLSGVGGYTF. The CDR3 region has the DNA TGTGCCAGCAGCTTATCAGGGGTGGGTGGCTACACCTTC. Based on the CDR3 plus reference TRBV7-3 and TRBJ1-2, the full variable domain is GAGVSQTPSNKVTEKGKYVELRCDPISGHTALYWYRQSLGQGPEFLIYFQGTGAADDSGLPNDRFFAVRPEGSVSTLKIQRTERGDSAVYLCASSLSGVGGYTFGSGTRLTVV.

The rearrangement joins TRBV28 to TRBJ1-1; D is uncertain. The CDR3 totals 12 residues. The V end lost 6 bases, the J end lost 4 bases, and 9 bases lay between the germline ends. Germline V gene sequence: CDR1 MDHEN, CDR2 SYDVKM. The CDR3 DNA reads TGTGCCAGCAGCCTCTACGCCACTGAAGCTTTCTTT. Protein: CASSLYATEAFF.

This clone appeared a few times. V gene TRBV5-1 combines with J gene TRBJ2-7, with TRBD2 matching over 7 bases. Per the germline V gene, CDR1 is SGHRS and CDR2 is YFSETQ. V trimming: 4 bases; J trimming: 3 bases; junction bases outside the gene matches: 10. The CDR3 length is 15 residues. CDR3 region: CASSVAWEGSYEQYF. CDR3 in DNA: TGCGCCAGCAGCGTAGCCTGGGAGGGTAGCTACGAGCAGTACTTC. The whole variable domain, remainder taken from reference TRBV5-1 and TRBJ2-7, is KAGVTQTPRYLIKTRGQQVTLSCSPISGHRSVSWYQQTPGQGLQFLFEYFSETQRNKGNFPGRFSGRQFSNSRSEMNVSTLELGDSALYLCASSVAWEGSYEQYFGPGTRLTVT.

Written as DNA, the CDR3 is TGTGCCAGCAGCATCGGACTAGCCGGGGGGAATGAGCAGTTCTTC. Amino acid sequence: CASSIGLAGGNEQFF. This chain connects TRBV5-5 to TRBJ2-1; TRBD2 matches 8 bases. Looked up from germline, CDR1 is SGHKS and CDR2 is YYEKEE (reference sequence). The CDR3 loop spans 15 amino acids. V shed 4 bases and J 7 bases; nucleotides not matched to a gene: 10.

This chain links TRBV6-2 or TRBV6-3 with TRBJ2-7, with 11 bases identical to TRBD2. Germline CDR1 and CDR2: MNHEY and SVGEGT. The V gene end was trimmed by 5 bases and the J gene end by 2 bases; junction bases not matched to a gene: 8. This CDR3 comprises 16 residues. CDR3 DNA sequence: TGTGCCAGCAGTCTCTTGACTAGCGGGGCTACCTACGAGCAGTACTTC. It specifies CASSLLTSGATYEQYF.

The genes are TRBV18 and TRBJ2-4, with 7 bases identical to TRBD1. V was pared by 3 bases and J by 4 bases, with 6 bases of the junction left unmatched. This CDR3 spans 15 amino acids. Germline V gene data show CDR1 as KGHSH and CDR2 as LQKENI. Here the CDR3 reads CASSPQTGRKNIQYF. The DNA for the CDR3 is TGTGCCAGCTCACCCCAGACAGGGCGAAAAAACATTCAGTACTTC.

The chain links TRBV4-3 to TRBJ2-3; D gene ambiguous. This CDR3 spans 13 amino acids. In germline, CDR1 is LGHNA, CDR2 YSLEER. The germline V and J ends were trimmed by 0 bases and 5 bases, with 6 bases remaining between them. For the CDR3, the DNA is TGCGCCAGCAGCCAAGATAAGCTAGATACGCAGTATTTT. Protein sequence: CASSQDKLDTQYF.

The rearrangement uses TRBV28 and TRBJ1-2; D gene unclear. The germline V and J ends were trimmed by 5 bases and 4 bases, with 8 bases remaining between them. The germline V gene has CDR1 MDHEN and CDR2 SYDVKM. The CDR3 covers 12 residues. For the CDR3, the DNA is TGTGCCAGCAGTGCCTCGGTCTATGGCTACACCTTC. It specifies CASSASVYGYTF.

This clone turned up a few times. The V call is TRBV30, the J call TRBJ2-7; D remains ambiguous. The V gene lost 1 base and the J gene lost 2 bases, with 9 bases spanning the gap. There are 13 residues in the CDR3. Germline V gives CDR1 GTSNPN, CDR2 SVGIG (reference sequence). The DNA for the CDR3 is TGTGCCTGGAGTGATTGGCTTACCTACGAGCAGTACTTC. This codes for CAWSDWLTYEQYF. Full variable domain (outside the CDR3, taken from reference TRBV30 and TRBJ2-7): SQTIHQWPATLVQPVGSPLSLECTVEGTSNPNLYWYRQAAGRGLQLLFYSVGIGQISSEVPQNLSASRPQDRQFILSSKKLLLSDSGFYLCAWSDWLTYEQYFGPGTRLTVT.

The sample holds one count of this clone. This chain uses TRBV2 with TRBJ1-5; possible D gene TRBD1, 5 bases. CDR3 size: 13 residues. The V end lost 9 bases, the J end lost 0 bases, and 9 bases lay between the germline ends. Germline assignment: CDR1 SNHLY and CDR2 FYNNEI. For the CDR3, the DNA is TGTGCCAGTGGGGCGGATAGCAATCAGCCCCAGCATTTT. It translates to CASGADSNQPQHF.

The genes are TRBV5-1 and TRBJ1-1; 8 bases are a match to TRBD1. The germline V gene has CDR1 SGHRS and CDR2 YFSETQ. CDR3 length: 11 amino acids. The V gene end was trimmed by 8 bases and the J gene end by 7 bases; junction bases not matched to a gene: 4. The DNA of the CDR3 is TGCGCCAGGACAGGGGTTGGTGAAGCTTTCTTT. Encoded protein: CARTGVGEAFF.

The rearrangement uses TRBV20-1 and TRBJ1-6, with TRBD1 matching 7 bases. The CDR3 is 17 amino acids. J was trimmed by 10 bases and V by 3 bases; bases with no gene match: 18. Germline values: CDR1 DFQATT, CDR2 SNEGSKA (reference sequence). The CDR3 DNA is TGCAGTGCTAGTTATTGGGGGCTTGACAGGGTAAAATCACCCCTCCACTTT. As protein: CSASYWGLDRVKSPLHF.